The next 20 T cell receptor beta chains were all read from a single sample in a study of response to subunit inactivated influenza vaccine. TCRdb passed the RT-PCR reads through MiXCR, listing each CDR3 protein once. This table has 630,000 or so distinct CDR3 sequences, approximately 14% appearing once. The sequencing here drew on PBMCs from blood, taken 11 to 12 days after vaccination. These TCRs come from a man between 45 and 60 years old who received an inactivated influenza vaccine.

This clonotype was picked up a small number of times. The chain links TRBV30 to TRBJ2-2; D call uncertain. Trimming took off 6 bases at V and 4 bases at J, with 12 bases between the two ends. The CDR3 loop spans 13 amino acids. Germline V gene lookup returns CDR1 GTSNPN and CDR2 SVGIG (reference sequence). CDR3 residues: CACYPWGTGELFF. CDR3 nucleotides: TGTGCCTGCTACCCCTGGGGCACCGGGGAGCTGTTTTTT.

The chain couples TRBV18 to TRBJ2-2; TRBD1 matches 9 bases. Germline V gene data show CDR1 as KGHSH and CDR2 as LQKENI. The CDR3 is 16 residues long. Unmatched junction bases numbered 6, after V lost 3 bases and J lost 4 bases. CDR3 nucleotide sequence: TGTGCCAGCTCACCGTATACAGGGGGCAGCACCGGGGAGCTGTTTTTT. Its translation is CASSPYTGGSTGELFF.

This rearrangement joins TRBV20-1 to TRBJ1-5; D is uncertain. CDR1 is DFQATT and CDR2 is SNEGSKA in the germline V gene (reference sequence). There are 14 residues in the CDR3. The V gene lost 6 bases and the J gene lost 5 bases, with 17 bases spanning the gap. Here the CDR3 reads CSATEAGIDQPQHF. The DNA for the CDR3 is TGCAGTGCCACCGAGGCCGGGATCGATCAGCCCCAGCATTTT.

The rearrangement uses TRBV4-2 and TRBJ2-1; D not resolved. This CDR3 comprises 16 residues. CDR1 and CDR2 (germline): LGHNA, YNFKEQ. The ends were cut back, 0 bases at V and 0 bases at J, with 9 bases in the middle. The CDR3 nucleotides read TGTGCCAGCAGCCAAGATTACTCCGACTCCTACAATGAGCAGTTCTTC. This encodes CASSQDYSDSYNEQFF.

This chain uses TRBV7-9 with TRBJ2-3; TRBD2 agrees at 8 bases. CDR1 is SEHNR, CDR2 FQNEAQ, per germline (reference sequence). V shed 3 bases and J 9 bases; nucleotides not matched to a gene: 8. This CDR3 has 14 amino acids. CDR3 protein: CASSFVYPGGTQYF. Here the CDR3 DNA reads TGTGCCAGCAGCTTTGTTTACCCGGGAGGGACGCAGTATTTT.

Only a few counts were recorded for this clonotype. J is TRBJ1-4 and V is TRBV6-5, with no clear D. V was trimmed by 2 bases and J by 8 bases, leaving 21 bases between them. This CDR3 is 17 amino acids long. The germline CDR1 and CDR2 sequences are MNHEY and SVGAGI. The CDR3 DNA reads as TGTGCCAGCAGTTACGGGCAGAGGTCGGCGAAAGGGGAAAAACTGTTTTTT. Amino acid sequence: CASSYGQRSAKGEKLFF.

This clonotype was seen a few times. The rearrangement links TRBV24-1 to TRBJ2-3; D not resolved. Per the germline V gene, CDR1 is KGHDR and CDR2 is SFDVKD. CDR3 size: 14 residues. V lost 9 bases and J 0 bases, leaving 12 bases between the germline ends. CDR3 amino acids: CATSSELSTDTQYF. The CDR3 DNA reads as TGTGCCACCTCCTCGGAACTTAGCACAGATACGCAGTATTTT.

The gene calls are TRBV29-1 and TRBJ1-2; the D gene is possibly TRBD1 (5 bases). The germline V gene has CDR1 SQVTM and CDR2 ANQGSEA. Trimming took 3 bases from V and 5 from J, leaving 19 bases between them. There are 15 residues in the CDR3. The CDR3, as DNA: TGCAGCGTTGAGAACAAGGGGCACGGGGAGTATGGCTACACCTTC. Its protein product is CSVENKGHGEYGYTF.

The chain links TRBV5-6 to TRBJ2-7; 10 bases fit TRBD1. The CDR3 covers 14 residues. Looked up from germline, CDR1 is SGHDT and CDR2 is YYEEEE. The trim removed 4 bases at V and 7 bases at J, leaving 8 bases unmatched. CDR3 bases: TGTGCCAGCAGCGCCCCGACAGGGGGCGCGGAGCAGTACTTC. Translation gives CASSAPTGGAEQYF.

V usage is TRBV11-2 and J usage is TRBJ2-1; TRBD2 matches at 10 bases. From germline, CDR1 is SGHAT and CDR2 FQNNGV. The CDR3 sequence is 18 residues long. V dropped 0 bases and J dropped 4; count of bases not matched to a gene: 9. CDR3 sequence: CASSLDLLAGGGYNEQFF. DNA of the CDR3: TGTGCCAGCAGCTTAGACCTTTTAGCGGGAGGAGGGTACAATGAGCAGTTCTTC.

This clonotype has just a few counts. The chain employs TRBV6-2 or TRBV6-3 and TRBJ1-1; D possibly corresponds to TRBD1 (5 bases). The CDR3 contains 13 residues. V shed 6 bases and J shed 6 bases, with 14 bases lying between them. Germline assignment: CDR1 MNHEY and CDR2 SVGEGT. Written as DNA, the CDR3 is TGTGCCAGCAGGCAGGGAGGTATCTCTGAAGCTTTCTTT. Residues: CASRQGGISEAFF.

In its sample, this clonotype was seen a few times. This chain uses TRBV6-1 with TRBJ1-4, with 11 bases that match TRBD1. J lost 7 bases, V lost 6 bases, and 4 bases had no gene match. CDR3 length: 14 amino acids. Germline lookup yields CDR1 MNHNS and CDR2 SASEGT. This chain's CDR3 is CASRRTGGGEKLFF. The CDR3 nucleotides read TGTGCCAGCAGGCGGACAGGGGGCGGTGAAAAACTGTTTTTT.

The V and J genes are TRBV15 and TRBJ1-5, with 10 bases matching TRBD1. The V gene end was trimmed by 1 base and the J gene end by 7 bases; junction bases not matched to a gene: 1. The CDR3 sequence is 14 residues long. Per germline, CDR1 LNHNV and CDR2 YYDKDF (reference sequence). CDR3 sequence reads: CATSRGTGGQPQHF. DNA for the CDR3: TGTGCCACCAGCAGAGGGACAGGGGGACAGCCCCAGCATTTT.

The sample holds a few counts of this clonotype. The CDR3, as DNA: TGTGCCAGCGCCTGGACAGGGGGCTCCTACAATGAGCAGTTCTTC. It translates to CASAWTGGSYNEQFF. The V gene is TRBV12-3 or TRBV12-4, the J gene TRBJ2-1, with 10 positions matching TRBD1. The CDR3 contains 15 residues. V lost 8 bases and J lost 0; bases outside the gene matches: 4.

This clonotype was detected ten times or more. This CDR3 is CSGGNLGGYGYTF. The CDR3 DNA sequence: TGCAGCGGGGGAAATTTAGGGGGCTATGGCTACACCTTC. The rearrangement uses TRBV29-1 and TRBJ1-2; possibly TRBD1 for D (6 bases). CDR1 is SQVTM and CDR2 is ANQGSEA in the germline V gene. V lost 7 bases to trimming and J lost 4 bases, with 16 bases between them. The CDR3 consists of 13 residues.

The CDR3 region is CSVDLAGVTGELFF. The CDR3 DNA follows: TGCAGCGTTGATCTAGCGGGGGTCACCGGGGAGCTGTTTTTT. This rearrangement joins TRBV29-1 to TRBJ2-2; 10 positions match TRBD2. Germline V gives CDR1 SQVTM, CDR2 ANQGSEA. J lost 4 bases, V lost 3 bases, and 2 bases had no gene match. CDR3 length: 14 residues.

The DNA of the CDR3 is TGTGCCAGTAGTATCAGGGCCTTAGAGACCCAGTACTTC. It translates to CASSIRALETQYF. The chain combines TRBV19 with TRBJ2-5; D possibly corresponds to TRBD1 (5 bases). V lost 3 bases to trimming and J lost 4 bases, with 9 bases between them. CDR3 length: 13 residues. Germline CDR1 reads LNHDA; CDR2 reads SQIVND (reference sequence).

This clonotype occurred a few times. CDR3: CATSRDGGSLGSPLHF. The CDR3 DNA follows: TGTGCCACCAGCAGAGATGGTGGGTCATTGGGCTCACCCCTCCACTTT. The V call is TRBV15, the J call TRBJ1-6; the D is unclear. This CDR3 region has 16 residues. Per germline, CDR1 LNHNV and CDR2 YYDKDF (reference sequence). Between the trimmed V and J ends, which lost 0 bases and 10 bases, there was a span of 16 bases.

The rearrangement uses TRBV9 and TRBJ1-6, with 10 bases identical to TRBD1. Germline V CDR1 and CDR2: SGDLS, YYNGEE. CDR3 length equals 15 residues. Trimming cost V 3 bases and J 7 bases; bases outside gene matches: 4. CDR3 DNA: TGTGCCAGCAGCGGTTTGGGACAGGGGAATTCACCCCTCCACTTT. It is translated as CASSGLGQGNSPLHF.

The chain carries TRBV10-2 and TRBJ2-2; D unclear. The germline V gene encodes CDR1 WSHSY and CDR2 SAAADI. Trimming took off 3 bases at V and 7 bases at J, with 9 bases between the two ends. The CDR3 totals 13 residues. As DNA, the CDR3 is TGCGCCAGCAGTGATGGGGTCAACGGGGAGCTGTTTTTT. Translating gives CASSDGVNGELFF.